Below, 10 T cell receptor beta chains from the same sample are listed, as sequenced in a study of early T cells in non-severe SARS-CoV-2 infection. TCRdb used MiXCR to reprocess the 5' RACE reads, holding one entry per CDR3 protein. The sample includes around 53,000 distinct CDR3 sequences, roughly 12% of them seen just once. This sample comprised whole blood, obtained at baseline. Receptors were obtained from an adult who was a healthcare worker with PCR-confirmed SARS-CoV-2 infection or an uninfected control (not recorded which).

This clonotype turned up a few times. The J gene is TRBJ2-7, the V gene TRBV5-1; TRBD1 might be the D (5 bases). Germline values: CDR1 SGHRS, CDR2 YFSETQ. The CDR3 is made up of 13 amino acids. V was pared by 0 bases and J by 7 bases, with 11 bases between. CDR3 residues: CASSLGGQEEQYF. The CDR3 region has the DNA TGCGCCAGCAGCTTGGGGGGCCAGGAGGAGCAGTACTTC.

This clonotype was counted a few times. J is TRBJ2-1 and V is TRBV29-1; 8 bases fit TRBD2. V lost 5 bases, J lost 0 bases, and 12 bases stayed unmatched. The V gene's germline CDR1 is SQVTM and CDR2 ANQGSEA. The CDR3 is 17 amino acids. In DNA, the CDR3 is TGCAGCGTTAGGGGACTAGGAGCTCCCAGCTCCTACAATGAGCAGTTCTTC. As protein: CSVRGLGAPSSYNEQFF.

The rearrangement links TRBV6-5 to TRBJ2-7, with D perhaps matching TRBD2 (5 bases). V was clipped by 6 bases and J by 2 bases, with 11 bases between them. CDR3 length equals 13 residues. The germline gives CDR1 MNHEY, CDR2 SVGAGI. The CDR3 coding sequence is TGTGCCAGCAGCAAACTAGAGACCTACGAGCAGTACTTC. Translated, it gives CASSKLETYEQYF.

This sequence joins TRBV28 and TRBJ2-1; TRBD2 matches 9 bases. Germline V gene lookup returns CDR1 MDHEN and CDR2 SYDVKM. The ends lost 8 bases at V and 3 bases at J; junction bases unmatched: 5. This CDR3 is 14 amino acids long. The CDR3 DNA reads TGTGCCAGCGGCTCTAGCGGGAACTACAATGAGCAGTTCTTC. It encodes CASGSSGNYNEQFF.

The V call is TRBV7-2, the J call TRBJ1-2; no clear D gene. Trimming removed 1 base from V and 2 bases from J, with 5 bases in between. Germline V gives CDR1 SGHTA, CDR2 FQGNSA. This CDR3 region has 13 residues. CDR3 amino acids: CASSLGPNYGYTF. CDR3 in DNA: TGTGCCAGCAGCTTAGGGCCGAACTATGGCTACACCTTC.

The sample holds a few counts of this clonotype. The chain recombines TRBV4-3 with TRBJ2-4, with unresolved D. V lost 0 bases to trimming and J lost 1 base, with 10 bases between them. The CDR3 length is 16 residues. The germline V gene encodes CDR1 LGHNA and CDR2 YSLEER. The CDR3 reads CASSQESSRAKNIQYF. The CDR3 nucleotides are TGCGCCAGCAGCCAAGAATCTAGTAGGGCCAAAAACATTCAGTACTTC.

This clonotype was recorded at least ten times. The CDR3 reads CASSYSGGQAFF. The CDR3 DNA reads TGTGCCAGCAGTTACTCAGGGGGTCAAGCTTTCTTT. The V and J genes are TRBV6-6 and TRBJ1-1; perhaps TRBD1 as D (6 bases). Trimming pared 0 bases from V and 9 bases from J, leaving 8 bases between. Germline CDR1 reads MNHNY; CDR2 reads SVGAGI (reference sequence). The CDR3 runs to 12 residues.

This clonotype was observed at least ten times. The chain couples TRBV24-1 to TRBJ1-5; maybe TRBD1 (5 bases). V was pared by 4 bases and J by 6 bases, with 18 bases between. CDR3 length equals 16 residues. CDR1 and CDR2 (germline): KGHDR, SFDVKD. The CDR3 sequence: CATSESGLPFVQPQHF. CDR3 bases: TGTGCCACCAGTGAGTCGGGACTGCCATTTGTTCAGCCCCAGCATTTT.

This chain joins TRBV12-3 or TRBV12-4 and TRBJ2-7; TRBD2 agrees at 11 bases. V gave up 6 bases and J gave up 2 bases; unmatched junction bases: 12. The CDR3 consists of 17 residues. This CDR3 is CASRPGTSGGWTYEQYF. The CDR3 coding sequence is TGTGCCAGCAGGCCCGGGACTAGCGGAGGTTGGACCTACGAGCAGTACTTC.

The rearrangement links TRBV28 to TRBJ2-7; D may be TRBD1 (5 bases). Germline assignment: CDR1 MDHEN and CDR2 SYDVKM. The length of the CDR3 is 14 residues. The V end was cut by 3 bases, the J end by 3 bases, with 12 bases between. The CDR3 DNA sequence: TGTGCCAGCAGTTTCCAGGGATCGGGCTACGAGCAGTACTTC. This translates into CASSFQGSGYEQYF.